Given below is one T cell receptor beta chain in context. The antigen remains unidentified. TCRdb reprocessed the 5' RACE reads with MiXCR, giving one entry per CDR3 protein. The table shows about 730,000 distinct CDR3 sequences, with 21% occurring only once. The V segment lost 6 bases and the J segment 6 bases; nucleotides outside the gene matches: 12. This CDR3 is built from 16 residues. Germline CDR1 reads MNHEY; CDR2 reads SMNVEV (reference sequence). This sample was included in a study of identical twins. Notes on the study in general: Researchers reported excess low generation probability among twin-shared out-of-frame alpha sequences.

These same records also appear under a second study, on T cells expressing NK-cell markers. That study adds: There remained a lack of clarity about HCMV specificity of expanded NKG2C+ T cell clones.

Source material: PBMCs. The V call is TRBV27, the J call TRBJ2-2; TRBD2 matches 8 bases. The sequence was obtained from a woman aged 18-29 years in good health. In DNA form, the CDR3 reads TGTGCCAGCAGCGTGAGGCCAGCGGGAGCTTCCGGGGAGCTGTTTTTT. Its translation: CASSVRPAGASGELFF.